This T cell receptor beta chain is from a study of CD8 T cells in Susac syndrome. Study-level findings and limits: It was acknowledged in the study that its TCR sequencing and HLA analysis involved a relatively small number of individuals.

A note on this clonotype: The antigen remains unidentified.

RNA amounts of about 0.5 to 1 ug underwent reverse transcription with random hexamers. The method of amplification for TCR beta CDR3 was immunoSEQ multiplex PCR, covering 54 Vbeta and 13 Jbeta. In TCRdb, the immunoSEQ multiplex PCR reads were re-called with MiXCR into one record per CDR3 protein. Of 130,000 to 150,000 distinct CDR3 sequences listed, approximately 93% were seen once; the top ten hold 0.075% to 0.1%. Blood CD8+ and CD4+ T cells underwent high-throughput TCR beta sequencing. CD8+ and CD4+ T cells were negatively isolated; TEMRA cells were FACS-enriched. J was trimmed by 2 bases and V by 8 bases; bases with no gene match: 12. CDR1 DFQATT and CDR2 SNEGSKA come from the germline V gene (reference sequence). The CDR3 has 15 residues.

The chain recombines TRBV20-1 with TRBJ2-3; 8 bases are shared with TRBD2. This sequence originates from a human donor in good health. Specimen: CD4+ T cells from PBMCs. CDR3 sequence reads: CSLFKNSGNTDTQYF. The CDR3 coding sequence is TGCAGTCTGTTCAAGAATAGCGGGAACACAGATACGCAGTATTTT.